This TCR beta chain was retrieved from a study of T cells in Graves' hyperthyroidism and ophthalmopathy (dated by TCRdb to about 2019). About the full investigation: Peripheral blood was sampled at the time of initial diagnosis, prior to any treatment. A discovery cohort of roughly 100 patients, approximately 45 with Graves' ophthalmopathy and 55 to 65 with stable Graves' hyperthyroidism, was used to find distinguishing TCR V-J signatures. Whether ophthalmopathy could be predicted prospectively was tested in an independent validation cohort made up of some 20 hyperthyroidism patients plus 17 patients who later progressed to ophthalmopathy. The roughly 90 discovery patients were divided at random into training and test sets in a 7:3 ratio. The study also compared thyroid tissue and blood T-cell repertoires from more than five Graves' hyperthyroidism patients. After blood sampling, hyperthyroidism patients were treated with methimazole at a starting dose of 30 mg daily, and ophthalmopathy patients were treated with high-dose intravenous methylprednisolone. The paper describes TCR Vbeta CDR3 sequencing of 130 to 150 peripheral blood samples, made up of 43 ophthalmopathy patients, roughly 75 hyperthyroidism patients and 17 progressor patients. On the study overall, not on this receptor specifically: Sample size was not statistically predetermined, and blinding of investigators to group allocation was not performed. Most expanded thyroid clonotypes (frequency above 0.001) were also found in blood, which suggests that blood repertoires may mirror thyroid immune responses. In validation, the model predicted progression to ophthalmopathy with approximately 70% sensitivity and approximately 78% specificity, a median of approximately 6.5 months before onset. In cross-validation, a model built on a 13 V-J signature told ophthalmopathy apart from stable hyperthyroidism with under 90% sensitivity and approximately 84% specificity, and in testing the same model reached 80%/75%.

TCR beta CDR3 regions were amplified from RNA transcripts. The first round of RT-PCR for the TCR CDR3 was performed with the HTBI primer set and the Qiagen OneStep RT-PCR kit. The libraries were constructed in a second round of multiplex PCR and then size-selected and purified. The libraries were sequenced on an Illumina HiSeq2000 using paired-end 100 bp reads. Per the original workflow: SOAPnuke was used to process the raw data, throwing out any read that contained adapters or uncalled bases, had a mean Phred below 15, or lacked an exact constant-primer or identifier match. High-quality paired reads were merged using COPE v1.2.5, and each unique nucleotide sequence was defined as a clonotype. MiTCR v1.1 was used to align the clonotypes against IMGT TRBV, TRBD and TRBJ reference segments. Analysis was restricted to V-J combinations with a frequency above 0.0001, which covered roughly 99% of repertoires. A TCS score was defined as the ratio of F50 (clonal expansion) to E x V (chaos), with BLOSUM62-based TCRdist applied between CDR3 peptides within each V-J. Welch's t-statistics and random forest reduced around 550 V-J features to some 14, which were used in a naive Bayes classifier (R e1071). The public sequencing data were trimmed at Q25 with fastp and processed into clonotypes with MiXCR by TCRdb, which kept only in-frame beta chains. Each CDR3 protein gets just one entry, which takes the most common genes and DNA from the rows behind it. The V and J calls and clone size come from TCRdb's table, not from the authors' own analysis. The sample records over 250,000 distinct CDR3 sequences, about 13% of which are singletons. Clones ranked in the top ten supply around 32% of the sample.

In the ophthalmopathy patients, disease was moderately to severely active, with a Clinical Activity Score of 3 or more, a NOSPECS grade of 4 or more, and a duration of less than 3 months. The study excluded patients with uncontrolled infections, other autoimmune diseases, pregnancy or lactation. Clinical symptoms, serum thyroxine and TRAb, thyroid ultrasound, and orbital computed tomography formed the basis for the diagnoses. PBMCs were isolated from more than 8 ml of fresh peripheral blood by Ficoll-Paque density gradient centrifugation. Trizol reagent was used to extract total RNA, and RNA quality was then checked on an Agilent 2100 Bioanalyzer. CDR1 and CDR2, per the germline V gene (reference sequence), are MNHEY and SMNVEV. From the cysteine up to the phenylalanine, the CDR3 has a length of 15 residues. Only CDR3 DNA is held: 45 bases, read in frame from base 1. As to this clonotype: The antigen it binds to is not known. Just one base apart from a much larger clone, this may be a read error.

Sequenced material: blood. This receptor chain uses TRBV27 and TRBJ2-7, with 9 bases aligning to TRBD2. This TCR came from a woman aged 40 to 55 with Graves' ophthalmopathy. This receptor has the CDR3 CASSWRAGGLFELYF. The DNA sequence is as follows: TGTGCCAGCAGTTGGAGAGCGGGAGGTCTCTTCGAGCTGTACTTC.